This T cell receptor beta chain was sequenced for a study of cytomegalovirus exposure and HLA in healthy donors. In the PCR, 60 Vbeta and 13 Jbeta primers were used. Sequenced by immunoSEQ multiplex PCR; TCRdb stores in-frame clones only, minus some. Of about 160,000 clones listed, 70% to 80% are singletons. The TCR comes from a male donor in good health and CMV-seronegative. The sequencing sample was made of PBMCs.

CDR3 DNA: TGTGCCAGCTCTGCCGGACAGGGCACAGATACGCAGTATTTT. Its protein product is CASSAGQGTDTQYF. The gene calls are TRBV18 and TRBJ2-3; 7 nucleotides match TRBD1. The length of the CDR3 is 14 residues. V dropped 6 bases and J dropped 1; count of bases not matched to a gene: 4. Germline CDR1 KGHSH, CDR2 LQKENI.